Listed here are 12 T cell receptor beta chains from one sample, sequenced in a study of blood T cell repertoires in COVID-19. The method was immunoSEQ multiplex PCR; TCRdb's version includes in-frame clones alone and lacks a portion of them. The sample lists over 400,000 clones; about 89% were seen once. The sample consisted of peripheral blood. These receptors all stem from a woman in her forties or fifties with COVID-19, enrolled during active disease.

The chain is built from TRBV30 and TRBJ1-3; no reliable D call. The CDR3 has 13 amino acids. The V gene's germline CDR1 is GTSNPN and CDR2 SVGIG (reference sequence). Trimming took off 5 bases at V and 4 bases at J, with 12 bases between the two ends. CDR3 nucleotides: TGTGCCTGGGAATTTGCGCGGGGAAACACCATATATTTT. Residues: CAWEFARGNTIYF.

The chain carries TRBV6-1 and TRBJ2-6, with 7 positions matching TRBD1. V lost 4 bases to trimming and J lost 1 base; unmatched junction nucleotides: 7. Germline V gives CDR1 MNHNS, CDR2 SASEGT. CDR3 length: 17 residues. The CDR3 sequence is CASSVIQGKSGANVLTF. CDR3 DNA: TGTGCCAGCAGTGTTATACAGGGGAAGTCTGGGGCCAACGTCCTGACTTTC.

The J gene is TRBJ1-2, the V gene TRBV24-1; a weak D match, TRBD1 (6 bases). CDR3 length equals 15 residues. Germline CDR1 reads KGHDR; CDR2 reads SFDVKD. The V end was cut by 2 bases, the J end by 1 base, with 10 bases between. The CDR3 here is CATSDSTGRNYGYTF. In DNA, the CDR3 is TGTGCCACCAGTGATTCGACAGGCCGTAACTATGGCTACACCTTC.

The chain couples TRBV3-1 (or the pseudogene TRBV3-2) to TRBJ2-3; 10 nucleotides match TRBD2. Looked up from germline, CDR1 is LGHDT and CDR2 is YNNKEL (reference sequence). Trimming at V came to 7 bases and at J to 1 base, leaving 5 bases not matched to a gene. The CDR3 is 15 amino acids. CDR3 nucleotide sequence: TGTGCCAGCATCTCTAGCGGGGGTGGCACAGATACGCAGTATTTT. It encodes CASISSGGGTDTQYF.

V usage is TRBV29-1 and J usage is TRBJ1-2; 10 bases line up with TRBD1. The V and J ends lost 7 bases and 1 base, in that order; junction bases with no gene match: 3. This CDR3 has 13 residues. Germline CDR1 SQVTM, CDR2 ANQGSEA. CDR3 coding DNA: TGCAGCGCGGGACAGGGGAGTAACTATGGCTACACCTTC. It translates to CSAGQGSNYGYTF. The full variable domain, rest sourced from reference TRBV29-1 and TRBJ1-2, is SAVISQKPSRDICQRGTSLTIQCQVDSQVTMMFWYRQQPGQSLTLIATANQGSEATYESGFVIDKFPISRPNLTFSTLTVSNMSPEDSSIYLCSAGQGSNYGYTFGSGTRLTVV.

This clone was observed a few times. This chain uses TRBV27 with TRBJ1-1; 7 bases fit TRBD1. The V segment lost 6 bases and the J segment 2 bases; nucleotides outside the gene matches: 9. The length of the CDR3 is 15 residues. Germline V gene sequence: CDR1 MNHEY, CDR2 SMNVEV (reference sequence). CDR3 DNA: TGTGCCAGCAGCAAAAAGACAGGGTCTAACACTGAAGCTTTCTTT. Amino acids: CASSKKTGSNTEAFF.

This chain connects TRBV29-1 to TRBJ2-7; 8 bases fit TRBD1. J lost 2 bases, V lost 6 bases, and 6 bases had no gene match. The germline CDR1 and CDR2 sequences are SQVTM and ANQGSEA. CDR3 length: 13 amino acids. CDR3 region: CSVDRGGTYEQYF. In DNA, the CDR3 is TGCAGCGTCGACAGGGGAGGTACCTACGAGCAGTACTTC.

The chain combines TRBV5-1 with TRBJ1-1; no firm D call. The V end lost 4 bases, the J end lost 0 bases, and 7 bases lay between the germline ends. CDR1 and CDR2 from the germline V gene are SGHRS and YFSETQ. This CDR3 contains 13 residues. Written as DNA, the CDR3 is TGCGCCAGCAGCCCCCAGTTGAACACTGAAGCTTTCTTT. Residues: CASSPQLNTEAFF.

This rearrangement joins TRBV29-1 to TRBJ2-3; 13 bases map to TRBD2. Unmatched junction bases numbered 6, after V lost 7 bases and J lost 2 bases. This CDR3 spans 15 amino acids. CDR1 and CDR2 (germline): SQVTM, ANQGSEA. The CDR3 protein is CSAPGTSGVTDTQYF. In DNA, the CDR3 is TGCAGCGCCCCCGGGACTAGCGGGGTCACAGATACGCAGTATTTT.

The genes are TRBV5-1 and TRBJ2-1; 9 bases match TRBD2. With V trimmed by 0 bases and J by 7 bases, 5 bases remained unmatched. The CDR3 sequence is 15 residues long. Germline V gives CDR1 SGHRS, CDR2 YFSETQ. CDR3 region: CASSLVAGAKNEQFF. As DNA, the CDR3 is TGCGCCAGCAGCTTGGTAGCGGGGGCCAAAAATGAGCAGTTCTTC.

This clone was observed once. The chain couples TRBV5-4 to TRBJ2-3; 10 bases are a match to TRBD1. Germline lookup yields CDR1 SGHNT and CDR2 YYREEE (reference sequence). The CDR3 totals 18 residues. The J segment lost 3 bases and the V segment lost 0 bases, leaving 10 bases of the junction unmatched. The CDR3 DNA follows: TGTGCCAGCAGCTTGGGTATTAATCCGGGACAGGGGACAGATACGCAGTATTTT. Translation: CASSLGINPGQGTDTQYF. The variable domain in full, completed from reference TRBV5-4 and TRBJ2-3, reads ETGVTQSPTHLIKTRGQQVTLRCSSQSGHNTVSWYQQALGQGPQFIFQYYREEENGRGNFPPRFSGLQFPNYSSELNVNALELDDSALYLCASSLGINPGQGTDTQYFGPGTRLTVL.

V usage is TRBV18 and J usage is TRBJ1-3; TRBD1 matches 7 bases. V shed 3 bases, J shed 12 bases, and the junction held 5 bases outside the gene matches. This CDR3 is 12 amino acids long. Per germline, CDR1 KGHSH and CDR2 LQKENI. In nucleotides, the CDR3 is TGTGCCAGCTCACCGACAGGGAAGATCATATATTTT. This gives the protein CASSPTGKIIYF.